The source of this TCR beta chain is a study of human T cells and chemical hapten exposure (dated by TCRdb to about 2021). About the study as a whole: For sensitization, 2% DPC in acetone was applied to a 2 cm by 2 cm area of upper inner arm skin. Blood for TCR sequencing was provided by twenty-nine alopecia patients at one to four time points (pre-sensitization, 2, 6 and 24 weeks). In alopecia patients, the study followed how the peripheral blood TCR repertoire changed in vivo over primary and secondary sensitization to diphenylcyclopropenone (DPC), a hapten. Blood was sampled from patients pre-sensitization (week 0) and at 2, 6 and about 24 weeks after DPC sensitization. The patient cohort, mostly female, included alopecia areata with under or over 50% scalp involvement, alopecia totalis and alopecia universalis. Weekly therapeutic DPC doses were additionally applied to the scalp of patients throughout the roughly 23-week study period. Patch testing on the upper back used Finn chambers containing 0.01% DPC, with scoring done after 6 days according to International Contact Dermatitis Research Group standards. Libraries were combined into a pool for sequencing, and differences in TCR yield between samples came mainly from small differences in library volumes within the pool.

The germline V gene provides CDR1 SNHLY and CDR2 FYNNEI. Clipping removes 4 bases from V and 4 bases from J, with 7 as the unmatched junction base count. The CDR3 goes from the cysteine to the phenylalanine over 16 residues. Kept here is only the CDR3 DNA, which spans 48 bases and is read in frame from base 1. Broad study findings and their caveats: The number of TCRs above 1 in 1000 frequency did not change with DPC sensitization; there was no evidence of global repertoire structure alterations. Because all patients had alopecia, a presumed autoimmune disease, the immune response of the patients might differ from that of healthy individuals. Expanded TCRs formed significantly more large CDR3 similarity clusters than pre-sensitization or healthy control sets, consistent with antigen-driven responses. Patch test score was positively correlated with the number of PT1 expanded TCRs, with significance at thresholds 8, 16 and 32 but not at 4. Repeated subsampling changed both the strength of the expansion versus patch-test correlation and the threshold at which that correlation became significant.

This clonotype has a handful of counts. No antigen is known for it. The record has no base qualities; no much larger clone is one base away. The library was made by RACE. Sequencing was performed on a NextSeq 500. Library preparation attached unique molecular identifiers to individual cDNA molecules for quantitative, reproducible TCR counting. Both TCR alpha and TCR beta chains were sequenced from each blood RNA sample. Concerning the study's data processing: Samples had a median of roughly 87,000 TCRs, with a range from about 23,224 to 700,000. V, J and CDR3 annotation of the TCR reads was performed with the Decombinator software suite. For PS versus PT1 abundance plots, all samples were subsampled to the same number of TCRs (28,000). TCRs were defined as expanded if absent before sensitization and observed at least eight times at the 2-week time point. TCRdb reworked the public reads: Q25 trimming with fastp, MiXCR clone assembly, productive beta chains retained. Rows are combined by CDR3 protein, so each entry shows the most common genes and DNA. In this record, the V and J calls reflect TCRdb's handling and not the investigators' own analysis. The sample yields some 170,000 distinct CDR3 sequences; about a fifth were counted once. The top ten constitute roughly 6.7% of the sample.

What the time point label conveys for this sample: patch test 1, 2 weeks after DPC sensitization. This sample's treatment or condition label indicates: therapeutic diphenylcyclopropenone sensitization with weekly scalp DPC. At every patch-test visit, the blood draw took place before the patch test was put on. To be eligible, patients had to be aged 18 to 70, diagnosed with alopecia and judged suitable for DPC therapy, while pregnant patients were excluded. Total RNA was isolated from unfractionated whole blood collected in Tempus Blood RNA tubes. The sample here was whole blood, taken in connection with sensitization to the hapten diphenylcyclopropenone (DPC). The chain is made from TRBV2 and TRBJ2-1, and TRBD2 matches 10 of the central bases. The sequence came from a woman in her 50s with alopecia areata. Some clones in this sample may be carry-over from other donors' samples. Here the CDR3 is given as CASSVRRTSGYNEQFF. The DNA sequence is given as TGTGCCAGCAGTGTCCGTCGGACTAGCGGTTACAATGAGCAGTTCTTC. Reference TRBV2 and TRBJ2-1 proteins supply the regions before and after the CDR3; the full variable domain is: EPEVTQTPSHQVTQMGQEVILRCVPISNHLYFYWYRQILGQKVEFLVSFYNNEISEKSEIFDDQFSVERPDGSNFTLKIRSTKLEDSAMYFCASSVRRTSGYNEQFFGPGTRLTVL.